These 10 T cell receptor beta chains were sequenced from one sample in a study of T cells after yellow fever vaccination. MiXCR was run by TCRdb on the 5' RACE reads, yielding one entry per CDR3 protein. The top ten clones hold around 25% of a sample with some 110,000 distinct CDR3 sequences, roughly 8.4% of them seen once. This specimen consisted of CD8+ T cells sorted from PBMCs, obtained 45 days after the yellow fever booster vaccination. These receptors were obtained from a man aged 25-45 years who received the YFV17D yellow fever vaccine.

This clonotype was seen ten or more times. The chain is built from TRBV11-2 and TRBJ2-1; 8 bases fit TRBD2. Germline CDR1 SGHAT, CDR2 FQNNGV. This CDR3 has 20 residues. V lost 5 bases to trimming and J lost 1 base; unmatched junction nucleotides: 19. CDR3 coding DNA: TGTGCCAGCAGCCAAACAATACTAGCGGAAGCGCATCCTTCCTACAATGAGCAGTTCTTC. This gives the protein CASSQTILAEAHPSYNEQFF.

This clonotype was found many times. CDR3 loop: CASSWSGGNEKLFF. The CDR3 DNA follows: TGTGCCAGCAGTTGGAGCGGTGGTAATGAAAAACTGTTTTTT. V and J are TRBV6-5 and TRBJ1-4; D unresolved. The CDR3 is 14 residues long. V was cut by 4 bases and J by 4 bases, with 10 bases left in between. Germline V gene sequence: CDR1 MNHEY, CDR2 SVGAGI.

Ten or more counts support this clonotype. V gene TRBV27 combines with J gene TRBJ2-7; D possibly uses TRBD1 or TRBD2 (5 bases each). CDR1 and CDR2 from the germline V gene are MNHEY and SMNVEV (reference sequence). The CDR3 extends over 13 amino acids. The V end lost 3 bases, the J end lost 7 bases, and 13 bases lay between the germline ends. CDR3 coding DNA: TGTGCCAGCAGTTTGGGGACCGCCTTTGAGCAGTACTTC. Its protein product is CASSLGTAFEQYF.

This clonotype was seen a few times. The chain couples TRBV2 to TRBJ2-1, with 13 bases identical to TRBD2. This CDR3 is 18 amino acids long. Germline trimming cut 5 bases from V and 4 bases from J; bases unmatched to any gene: 11. Germline CDR1 is SNHLY and CDR2 is FYNNEI. The CDR3 nucleotides read TGTGCCAGCAGTTCAGGAACTAGCGGGAGGGCCGTATACAATGAGCAGTTCTTC. Translated: CASSSGTSGRAVYNEQFF. Using reference TRBV2 and TRBJ2-1 for the parts outside the CDR3, the full variable domain is EPEVTQTPSHQVTQMGQEVILRCVPISNHLYFYWYRQILGQKVEFLVSFYNNEISEKSEIFDDQFSVERPDGSNFTLKIRSTKLEDSAMYFCASSSGTSGRAVYNEQFFGPGTRLTVL.

This clonotype has just a few counts. The J gene is TRBJ1-5, the V gene TRBV19; D perhaps matches TRBD1 (6 bases). The CDR3 sequence is 16 residues long. Germline CDR1 LNHDA, CDR2 SQIVND (reference sequence). The germline V and J ends were trimmed by 6 bases and 5 bases, with 20 bases remaining between them. The CDR3 nucleotides are TGTGCCAGTAGCAGAGACGGGACACCGAATTATCAGCCCCAGCATTTT. Translating gives CASSRDGTPNYQPQHF.

This clonotype was recorded only once. This may come from a read error, since a much larger clone is one base off. In DNA, the CDR3 is TGTGCCAGCAGTTGGCGTGAGGGACTGAGCTTTGAAAAACTGTTTTTT. This translates into CASSWREGLSFEKLFF. The chain uses TRBV6-2 or TRBV6-3 and TRBJ1-4, with D maybe TRBD1 (5 bases). The length of the CDR3 is 16 residues. Germline V gene sequence: CDR1 MNHEY, CDR2 SVGEGT. V was clipped by 4 bases and J by 7 bases, with 19 bases between them.

J is TRBJ2-2 and V is TRBV5-4; possibly TRBD2 for D (6 bases). The CDR3 runs to 13 residues. Trimming stripped 4 bases from V and 4 bases from J, with 8 bases between. CDR1 and CDR2 (germline): SGHNT, YYREEE (reference sequence). CDR3 bases: TGTGCCAGCAGCGACGGGGGCACCGGGGAGCTGTTTTTT. Its protein product is CASSDGGTGELFF.

This clonotype was detected many times. This sequence joins TRBV7-8 and TRBJ2-7; D is unclear. The CDR3 covers 12 residues. Germline-derived CDR1 and CDR2 are SGHVS and FQNEAQ. Trimming took 5 bases from V and 3 from J, leaving 8 bases between them. This chain's CDR3 is CASSPAYYEQYF. CDR3 nucleotides: TGTGCCAGCAGCCCCGCCTACTACGAGCAGTACTTC.

The table lists this clonotype with a few counts. The rearrangement links TRBV7-6 to TRBJ2-1, with a weak D call TRBD2 (6 bases). The V end was cut by 1 base, the J end by 2 bases, with 21 bases between. The CDR3 consists of 19 residues. In germline, CDR1 is SGHVS, CDR2 FNYEAQ. The CDR3 region has the DNA TGTGCCAGCAGCTTAGGTCGGGTAGGCCCCGGGAGACCCTACAATGAGCAGTTCTTC. It translates to CASSLGRVGPGRPYNEQFF.

This clonotype was observed a handful of times. V gene TRBV18 combines with J gene TRBJ2-5; 13 bases fit TRBD2. The CDR3 runs to 18 residues. Per germline, CDR1 KGHSH and CDR2 LQKENI. V lost 4 bases and J lost 3; bases outside the gene matches: 11. The CDR3: CASSRPGLAGPVEETQYF. The CDR3 coding sequence is TGTGCCAGCTCACGCCCGGGACTAGCGGGACCAGTGGAAGAGACCCAGTACTTC.